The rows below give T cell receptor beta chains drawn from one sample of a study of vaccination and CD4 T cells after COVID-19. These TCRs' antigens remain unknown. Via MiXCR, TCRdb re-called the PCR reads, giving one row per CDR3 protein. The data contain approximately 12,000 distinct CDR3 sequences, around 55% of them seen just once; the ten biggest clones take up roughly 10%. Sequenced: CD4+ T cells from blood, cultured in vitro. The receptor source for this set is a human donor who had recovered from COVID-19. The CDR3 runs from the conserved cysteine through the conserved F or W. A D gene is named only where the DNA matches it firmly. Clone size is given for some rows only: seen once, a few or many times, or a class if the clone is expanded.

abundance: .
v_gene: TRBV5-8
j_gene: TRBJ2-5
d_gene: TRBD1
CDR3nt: TGTGCCAGCAGCTCGGGACAGGCGAGAAAAGAGGCCCAGTACTTC
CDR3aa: CASSSGQARKEAQYF

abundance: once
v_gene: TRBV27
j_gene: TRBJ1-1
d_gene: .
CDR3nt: TGTGCCAGCAGTCAGCGGACAGATGGTAGGACTGAAGCTTTCTTT
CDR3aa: CASSQRTDGRTEAFF

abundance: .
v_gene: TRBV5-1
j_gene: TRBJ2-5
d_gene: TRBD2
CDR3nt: TGCGCCAGCAGCTTGGGGACAAGGGAGGGCCAAGAGACCCAGTACTTC
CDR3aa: CASSLGTREGQETQYF

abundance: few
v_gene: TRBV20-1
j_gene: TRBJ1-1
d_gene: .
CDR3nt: TGCAGTGCTAGAGGAGGGGAAGGGAGGGCCACTGAAGCTTTCTTT
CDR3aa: CSARGGEGRATEAFF

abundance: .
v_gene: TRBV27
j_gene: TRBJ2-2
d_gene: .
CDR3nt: TGTGCCAGCAGTTTGGTTCCCACCGGGGAGCTGTTTTTT
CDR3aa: CASSLVPTGELFF

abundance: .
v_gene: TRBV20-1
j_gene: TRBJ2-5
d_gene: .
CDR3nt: TGCAGTGCTACCAGGGACTTGAACCAAGAGACCCAGTACTTC
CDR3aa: CSATRDLNQETQYF

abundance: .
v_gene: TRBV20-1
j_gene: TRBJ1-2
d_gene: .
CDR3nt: TGCAGTGCTAGAGTCGACGGGAGCCTCTATGGCTACACCTTC
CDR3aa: CSARVDGSLYGYTF

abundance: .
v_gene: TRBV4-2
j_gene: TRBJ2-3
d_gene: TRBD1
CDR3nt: TGTGCCAGCAGCAGTGACAGGGCCACAGATACGCAGTATTTT
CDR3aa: CASSSDRATDTQYF

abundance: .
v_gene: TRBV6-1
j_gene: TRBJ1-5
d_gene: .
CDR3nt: TGTGCCACCACCACTGGGTCATATAGCAATCAGCCCCAGCATTTT
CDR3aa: CATTTGSYSNQPQHF

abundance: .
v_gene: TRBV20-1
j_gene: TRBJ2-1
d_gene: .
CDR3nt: TGCAGTGCTAGGGGAGGACTCGCCCAGTACAATGAGCAGTTCTTC
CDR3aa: CSARGGLAQYNEQFF

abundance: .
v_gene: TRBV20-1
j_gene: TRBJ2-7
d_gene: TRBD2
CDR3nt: TGCAGTGCTAGAGGGGGAGGGTACGTAACCTACGAGCAGTACTTC
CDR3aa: CSARGGGYVTYEQYF

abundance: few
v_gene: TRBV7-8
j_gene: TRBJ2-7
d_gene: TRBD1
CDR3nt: TGTGCCAGCAGCTTAGGATCTATAGGGGGCTGGTATAACTCCTACGAGCAGTACTTC
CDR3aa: CASSLGSIGGWYNSYEQYF

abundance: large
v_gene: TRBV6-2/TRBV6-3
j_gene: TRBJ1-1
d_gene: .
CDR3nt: TGTGCCAGCACAGCCGGGACACGGAACACTGAAGCTTTCTTT
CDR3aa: CASTAGTRNTEAFF

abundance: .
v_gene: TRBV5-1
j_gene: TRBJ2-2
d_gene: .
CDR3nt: TGCGCCAGCAGCTTGGCGGCAGGGGGGACCGGGGAGCTGTTTTTT
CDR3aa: CASSLAAGGTGELFF

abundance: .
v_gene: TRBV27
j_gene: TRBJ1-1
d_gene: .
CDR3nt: TGTGCCAGCATGGAGGGATTGAACACTGAAGCTTTCTTT
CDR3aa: CASMEGLNTEAFF

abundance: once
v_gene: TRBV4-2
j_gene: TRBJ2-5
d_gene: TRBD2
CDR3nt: TGTGCCAGCAGCCTCGACGCTCCGGGACTAGCGGGCCAAGAGACCCAGTACTTC
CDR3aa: CASSLDAPGLAGQETQYF

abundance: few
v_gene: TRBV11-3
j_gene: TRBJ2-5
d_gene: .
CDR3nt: TGTGCCAGCAGCCTCTTACGTTCGGACTCATCCCGGTACTTC
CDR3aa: CASSLLRSDSSRYF

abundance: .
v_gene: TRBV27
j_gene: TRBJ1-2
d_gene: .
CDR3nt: TGTGCCAGCAGTTTAACATTCCGGGAGGGGTACGGCTACACCTTC
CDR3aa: CASSLTFREGYGYTF

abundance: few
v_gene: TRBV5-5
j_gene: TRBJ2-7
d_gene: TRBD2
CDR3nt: TGTGCCAGCAGCGCGGGACTAGCGGTGACCTACGAGCAGTACTTC
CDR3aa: CASSAGLAVTYEQYF

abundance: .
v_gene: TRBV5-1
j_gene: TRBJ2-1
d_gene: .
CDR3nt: TGCGCCAGCAGCTTGGAAGGGGGACGGCGGGAGTTCTTC
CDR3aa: CASSLEGGRREFF

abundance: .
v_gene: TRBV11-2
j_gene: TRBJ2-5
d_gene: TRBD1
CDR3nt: TGTGCCAGCAGTCTTTCGGGACAGGGAGAGGCCCAGTACTTC
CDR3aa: CASSLSGQGEAQYF

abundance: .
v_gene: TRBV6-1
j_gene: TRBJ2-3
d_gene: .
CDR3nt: TGTGCCAGCAGTCCTCCGGGACCCGGCACAGATACGCAGTATTTT
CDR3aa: CASSPPGPGTDTQYF

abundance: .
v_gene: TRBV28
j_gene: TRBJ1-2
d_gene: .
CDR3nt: TGTGCCAGCAGTCCCAGTATGCAGGGCGACTATGGCTACACCTTC
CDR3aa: CASSPSMQGDYGYTF

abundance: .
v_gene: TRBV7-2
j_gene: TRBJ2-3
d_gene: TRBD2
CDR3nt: TGTGCCAGCAGTGCTAGCGGGGGGGTAGATACGCAGTATTTT
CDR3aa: CASSASGGVDTQYF

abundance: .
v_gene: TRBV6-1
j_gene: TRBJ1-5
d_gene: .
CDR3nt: TGTGCCAGCAGCCCACAGGGCTTGGTGCGTAGCAATCAGCCCCAGCATTTT
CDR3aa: CASSPQGLVRSNQPQHF

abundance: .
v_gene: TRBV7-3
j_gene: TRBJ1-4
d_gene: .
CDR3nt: TGTGCCAGCAGCGCACAGACAGGTCCGAATGAAAAACTGTTTTTT
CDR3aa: CASSAQTGPNEKLFF

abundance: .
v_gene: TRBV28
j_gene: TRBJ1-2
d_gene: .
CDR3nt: TGTGCCAGCAGGTCACTGGGCTATGGCTACACCTTC
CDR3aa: CASRSLGYGYTF

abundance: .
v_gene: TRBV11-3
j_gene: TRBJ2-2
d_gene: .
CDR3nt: TGTGCCAGCAGCTTCGAAAACACCGGGGAGCTGTTTTTT
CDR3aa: CASSFENTGELFF

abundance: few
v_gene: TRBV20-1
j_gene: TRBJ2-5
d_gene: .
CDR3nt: TGCAGTGCTAGAGCGTGGTCTAGCTTAGCCAAGTACCAAGAGACCCAGTACTTC
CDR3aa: CSARAWSSLAKYQETQYF

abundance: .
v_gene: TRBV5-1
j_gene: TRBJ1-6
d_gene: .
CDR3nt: TGCGCCAGCAGCTTGAAGGACAGCCCCTCCGGGGATTCACCCCTCCACTTT
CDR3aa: CASSLKDSPSGDSPLHF

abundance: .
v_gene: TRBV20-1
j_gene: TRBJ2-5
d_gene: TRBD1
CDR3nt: TGCAGTGCTAGAAATACAGGGGGCGCAGAGACCCAGTACTTC
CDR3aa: CSARNTGGAETQYF

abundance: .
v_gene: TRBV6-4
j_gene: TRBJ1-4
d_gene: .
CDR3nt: TGTGCCAGCAGTGACGCGTTGTGGGAAAAACTGTTTTTT
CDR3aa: CASSDALWEKLFF

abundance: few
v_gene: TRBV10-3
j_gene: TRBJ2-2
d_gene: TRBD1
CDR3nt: TGTGCCATCAACCTAGGACAGGGGGTTGACACCGGGGAGCTGTTTTTT
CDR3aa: CAINLGQGVDTGELFF